The clone carrying this T cell receptor beta chain showed up just a few times. The germline V and J ends were trimmed by 2 bases and 13 bases, with 12 bases remaining between them. From germline, CDR1 is MNHEY and CDR2 SVGEGT. The CDR3 length is 13 residues. Per the authors' pipeline: Nucleated cell counts were estimated from reference gene primer amplification. The protocol was immunoSEQ multiplex PCR, while the TCRdb copy is restricted to in-frame clones and leaves out a portion. From that table come the V and J calls and clone size; the DNA was used to work out D and trimming. The table shows about 140,000 clones, with approximately 80% occurring only once. The record originates from a study of blood T cell repertoires in COVID-19. Study-wide background: Acute and convalescent COVID-19 specimens originated in the United States, Italy and Spain. In each case, the material was cDNA or gDNA derived from T cells, B-cell-depleted T cells, or PBMCs.

This sequence was found in a woman in her sixties with acute or convalescent COVID-19. The sample comprised peripheral blood. The rearrangement uses TRBV6-2 or TRBV6-3 and TRBJ2-6, with a possible D match to TRBD2 (6 bases). CDR3 region: CASSYAGLRVLTF. DNA for the CDR3: TGTGCCAGCAGTTACGCGGGGTTGAGGGTCCTGACTTTC.